The source of this TCR beta chain is a study of monozygotic twins with inflammatory bowel disease. An approximately 2.5 ml blood sample was drawn per donor. Regarding this clonotype: Its specificity is not known.

UMIs containing a 6-nucleotide sample barcode were added via template switching. TCRdb re-called the 5' RACE reads, yielding one record per CDR3 amino acid sequence without DNA. The sample's table shows about 300,000 distinct CDR3 sequences. The CDR3 spans 14 residues. Study-level findings and limits: Healthy twins shared more clonotypes with others than IBD patients, most markedly active ones.

The sequence derives from a human donor with ulcerative colitis or Crohn's disease, or a healthy co-twin of an affected twin (not recorded which). The chain employs TRBV12-3 or TRBV12-4 and TRBJ2-5; TCRdb gives TRBD1 as the D gene, but with no DNA this cannot be confirmed. Sequencing used blood. The CDR3 region is CASSFWGSGETQYF.